This entry features one TCR beta chain sequence. These data are taken from a study of blood T cell repertoires in COVID-19. Per germline, CDR1 MNHEY and CDR2 SVGAGI. The CDR3 is made up of 14 amino acids. V lost 7 bases and J 0 bases, leaving 10 bases between the germline ends. Using immunoSEQ multiplex PCR, the repertoire was profiled, and TCRdb retains in-frame clones only, with some absent. The data contain about 670,000 clones, 75% to 90% of them seen just once; the ten biggest clones take up around 0.3%. The genes are TRBV6-5 and TRBJ1-5, with unresolved D. The clonotype originates from a woman in her late teens or twenties with acute or convalescent COVID-19. Sequencing was performed on peripheral blood. CDR3: CASNWADSNQPQHF. In DNA form, the CDR3 reads TGTGCCAGCAATTGGGCCGATAGCAATCAGCCCCAGCATTTT.